This T cell receptor (beta chain) was documented in a study of beta chain features in type 1 diabetes. About the study: Over all samples combined, fewer than 140,000,000 sorted cells were examined. Findings of the study overall: Shortening that was moderate but significant affected the TCRB CDR3s of Type 1 diabetes patients in all four CD4+ subsets.

TCRB transcripts that were expressed got sequenced, as all of the isolated RNA had been reverse transcribed. Repertoires were generated with immunoSEQ multiplex PCR, while TCRdb's copy carries only in-frame clones and drops some. This table holds around 650,000 clones, about an eighth found once. This clone turned up a few times. Its antigen remains unknown. Stem cell-like memory, regulatory, central memory and naive CD4+ cells were sorted via CD45RO/CCR7/CD25/CD127/CD95/CD27. Post-sort purity exceeded 98% for all sorted populations. This receptor was obtained from a man younger than 40 with type 1 diabetes. Sequencing was carried out using naive CD4+ T cells from blood.

The CDR3 region is CASSKRQTSGNTIYF. Written as DNA, the CDR3 is TGTGCCAGCAGCAAACGACAGACCTCTGGAAACACCATATATTTT. The V call is TRBV28, the J call TRBJ1-3, with a weak D call TRBD1 (5 bases). There are 15 residues in the CDR3. From germline, CDR1 is MDHEN and CDR2 SYDVKM. V gave up 6 bases and J gave up 0 bases, with 12 bases separating them. The variable domain in full, with the rest retrieved from reference TRBV28 and TRBJ1-3, is DVKVTQSSRYLVKRTGEKVFLECVQDMDHENMFWYRQDPGLGLRLIYFSYDVKMKEKGDIPEGYSVSREKKERFSLILESASTNQTSMYLCASSKRQTSGNTIYFGEGSWLTVV.